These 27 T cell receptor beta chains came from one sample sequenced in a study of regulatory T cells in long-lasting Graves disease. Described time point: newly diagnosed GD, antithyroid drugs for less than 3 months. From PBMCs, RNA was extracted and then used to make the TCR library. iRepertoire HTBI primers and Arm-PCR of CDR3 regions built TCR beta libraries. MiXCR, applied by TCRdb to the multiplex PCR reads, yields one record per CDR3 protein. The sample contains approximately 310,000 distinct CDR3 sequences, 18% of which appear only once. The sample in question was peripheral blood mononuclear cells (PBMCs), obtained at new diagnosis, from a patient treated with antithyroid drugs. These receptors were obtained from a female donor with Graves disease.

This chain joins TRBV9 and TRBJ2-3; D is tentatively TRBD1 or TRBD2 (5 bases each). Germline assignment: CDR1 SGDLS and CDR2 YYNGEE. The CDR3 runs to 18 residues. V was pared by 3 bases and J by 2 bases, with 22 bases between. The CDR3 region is CASSAPSGAAHLTDTQYF. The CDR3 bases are TGTGCCAGCAGCGCTCCCTCCGGGGCCGCTCACCTCACAGATACGCAGTATTTT.

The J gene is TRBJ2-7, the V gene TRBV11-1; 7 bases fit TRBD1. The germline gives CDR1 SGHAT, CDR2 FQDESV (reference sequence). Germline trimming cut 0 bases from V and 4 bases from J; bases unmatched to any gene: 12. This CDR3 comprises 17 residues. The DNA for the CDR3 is TGTGCCAGCAGCTTAGCAGAGGCCGGGACAGAGTTTTACGAGCAGTACTTC. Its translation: CASSLAEAGTEFYEQYF.

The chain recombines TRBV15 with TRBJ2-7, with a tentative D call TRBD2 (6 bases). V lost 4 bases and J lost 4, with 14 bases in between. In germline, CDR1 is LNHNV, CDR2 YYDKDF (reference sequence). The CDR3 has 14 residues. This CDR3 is CATSTGGSWYEQYF. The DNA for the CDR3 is TGTGCCACCAGCACCGGAGGGAGTTGGTACGAGCAGTACTTC.

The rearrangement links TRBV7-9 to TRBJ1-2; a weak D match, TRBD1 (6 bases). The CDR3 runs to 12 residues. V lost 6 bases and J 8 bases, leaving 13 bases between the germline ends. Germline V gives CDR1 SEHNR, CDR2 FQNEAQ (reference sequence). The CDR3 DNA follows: TGTGCCAGCAGTTGGGGGGCGGAAGGCTACACCTTC. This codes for CASSWGAEGYTF.

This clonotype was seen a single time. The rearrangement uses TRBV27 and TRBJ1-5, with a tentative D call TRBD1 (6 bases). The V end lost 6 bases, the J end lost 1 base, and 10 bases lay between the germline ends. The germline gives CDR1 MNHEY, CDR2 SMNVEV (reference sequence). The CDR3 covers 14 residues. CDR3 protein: CASSPGTSNQPQHF. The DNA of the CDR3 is TGTGCCAGCAGCCCCGGGACAAGCAATCAGCCCCAGCATTTT.

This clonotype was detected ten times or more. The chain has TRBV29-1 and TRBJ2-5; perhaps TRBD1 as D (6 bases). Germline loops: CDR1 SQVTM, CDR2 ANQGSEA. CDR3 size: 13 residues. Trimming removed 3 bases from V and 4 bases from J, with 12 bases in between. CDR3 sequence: CSVDRGDGETQYF. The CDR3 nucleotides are TGCAGCGTTGACAGGGGAGACGGAGAGACCCAGTACTTC.

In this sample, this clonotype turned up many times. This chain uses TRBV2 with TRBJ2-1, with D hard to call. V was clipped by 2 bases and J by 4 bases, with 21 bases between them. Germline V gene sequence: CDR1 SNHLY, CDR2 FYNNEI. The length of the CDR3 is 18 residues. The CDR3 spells CASSEQVSDVPKYNEQFF. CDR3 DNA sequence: TGTGCCAGCAGTGAACAGGTCTCCGATGTACCGAAATACAATGAGCAGTTCTTC.

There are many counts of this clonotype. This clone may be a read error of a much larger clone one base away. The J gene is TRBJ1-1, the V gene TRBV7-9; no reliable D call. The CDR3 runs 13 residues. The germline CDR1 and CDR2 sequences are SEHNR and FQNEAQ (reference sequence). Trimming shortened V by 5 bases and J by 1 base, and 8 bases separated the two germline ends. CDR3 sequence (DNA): TGTGCCAGCAGCGCCACAGCGAACACTGAAGCTTTCTTT. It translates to CASSATANTEAFF.

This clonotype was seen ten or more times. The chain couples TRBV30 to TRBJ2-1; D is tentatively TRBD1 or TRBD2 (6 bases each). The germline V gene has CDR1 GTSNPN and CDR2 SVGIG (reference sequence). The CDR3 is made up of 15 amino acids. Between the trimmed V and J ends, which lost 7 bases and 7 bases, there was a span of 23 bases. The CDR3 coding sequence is TGTGCCTTAAGAGGGGGGCGCACCTCCCCGAATGAGCAGTTCTTC. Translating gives CALRGGRTSPNEQFF.

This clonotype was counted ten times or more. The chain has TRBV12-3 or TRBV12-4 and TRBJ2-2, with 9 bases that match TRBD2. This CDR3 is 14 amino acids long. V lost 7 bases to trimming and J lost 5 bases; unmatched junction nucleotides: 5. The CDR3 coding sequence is TGTGCCAGCACCCCCGGACTAGCGACCGGGGAGCTGTTTTTT. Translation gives CASTPGLATGELFF.

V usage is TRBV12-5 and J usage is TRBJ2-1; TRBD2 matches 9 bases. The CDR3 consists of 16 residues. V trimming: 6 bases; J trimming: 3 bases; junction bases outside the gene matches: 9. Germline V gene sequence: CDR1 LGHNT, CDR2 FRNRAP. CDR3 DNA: TGTGCTAGTGGCCCAGACGGACTAGCGCGCTACAATGAGCAGTTCTTC. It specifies CASGPDGLARYNEQFF.

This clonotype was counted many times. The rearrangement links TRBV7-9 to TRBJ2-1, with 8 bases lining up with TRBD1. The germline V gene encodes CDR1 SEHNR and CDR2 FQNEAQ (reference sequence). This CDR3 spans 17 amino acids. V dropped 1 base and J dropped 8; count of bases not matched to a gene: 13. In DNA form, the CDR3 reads TGTGCCAGCAGCTTAGGGGGAGGCGGTGCAGGGGGCGATGAGCAGTTCTTC. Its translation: CASSLGGGGAGGDEQFF.

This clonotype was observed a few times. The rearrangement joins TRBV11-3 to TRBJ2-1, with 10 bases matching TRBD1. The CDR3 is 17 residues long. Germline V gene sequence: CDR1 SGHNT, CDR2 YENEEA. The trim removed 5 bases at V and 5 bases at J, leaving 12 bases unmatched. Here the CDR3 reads CASSLGSGTGADNEQFF. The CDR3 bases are TGTGCCAGCAGCCTAGGGTCCGGGACAGGGGCAGACAATGAGCAGTTCTTC.

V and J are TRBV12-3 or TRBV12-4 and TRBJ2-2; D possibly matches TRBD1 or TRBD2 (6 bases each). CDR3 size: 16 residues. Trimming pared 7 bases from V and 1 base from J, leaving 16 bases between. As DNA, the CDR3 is TGTGCCAGCACCCACGGAGGGGGTTGGAACACCGGGGAGCTGTTTTTT. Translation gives CASTHGGGWNTGELFF.

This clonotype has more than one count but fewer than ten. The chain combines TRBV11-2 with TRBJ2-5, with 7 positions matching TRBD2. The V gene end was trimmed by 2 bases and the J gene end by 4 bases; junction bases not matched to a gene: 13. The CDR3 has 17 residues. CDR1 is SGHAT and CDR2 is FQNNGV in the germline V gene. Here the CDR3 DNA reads TGTGCCAGCAGCTTATCACTAGCGTGGAGGGAGGGAGAGACCCAGTACTTC. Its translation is CASSLSLAWREGETQYF.

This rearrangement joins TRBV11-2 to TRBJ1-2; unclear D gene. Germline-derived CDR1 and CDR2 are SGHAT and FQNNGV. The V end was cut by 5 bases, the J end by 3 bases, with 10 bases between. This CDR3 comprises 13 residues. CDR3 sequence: CASSVTLDYGYTF. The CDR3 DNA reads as TGTGCCAGCAGCGTCACCCTGGACTATGGCTACACCTTC.

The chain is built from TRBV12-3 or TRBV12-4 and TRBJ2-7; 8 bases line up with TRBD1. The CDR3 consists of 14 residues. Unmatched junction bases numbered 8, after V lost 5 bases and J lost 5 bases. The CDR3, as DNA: TGTGCCAGCAGTCTCCTCAGGGGGCGCGACGAGCAGTACTTC. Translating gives CASSLLRGRDEQYF.

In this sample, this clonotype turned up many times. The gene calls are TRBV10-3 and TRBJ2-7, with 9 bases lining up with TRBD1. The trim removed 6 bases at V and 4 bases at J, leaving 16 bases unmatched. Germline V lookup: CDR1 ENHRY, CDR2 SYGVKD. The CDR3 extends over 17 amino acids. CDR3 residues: CAIRRGGTGKRGYEQYF. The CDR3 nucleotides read TGTGCCATCAGGAGGGGCGGGACAGGGAAGCGGGGATACGAGCAGTACTTC.

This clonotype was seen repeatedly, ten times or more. The chain's CDR3 is CASSPPRGAGVADTQYF. CDR3 DNA sequence: TGTGCCAGCAGCCCCCCCCGGGGCGCGGGAGTGGCAGATACGCAGTATTTT. The J gene is TRBJ2-3, the V gene TRBV11-3, with 7 positions matching TRBD2. Germline lookup yields CDR1 SGHNT and CDR2 YENEEA. The CDR3 spans 17 residues. J gave up 4 bases and V 5 bases, and 15 bases lay outside the gene matches.

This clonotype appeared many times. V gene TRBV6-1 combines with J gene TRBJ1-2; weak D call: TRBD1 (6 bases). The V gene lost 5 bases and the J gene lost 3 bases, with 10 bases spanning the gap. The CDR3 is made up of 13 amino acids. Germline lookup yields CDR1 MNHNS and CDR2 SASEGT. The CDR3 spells CASSPGADYGYTF. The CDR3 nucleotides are TGTGCCAGCAGTCCAGGGGCGGACTATGGCTACACCTTC.

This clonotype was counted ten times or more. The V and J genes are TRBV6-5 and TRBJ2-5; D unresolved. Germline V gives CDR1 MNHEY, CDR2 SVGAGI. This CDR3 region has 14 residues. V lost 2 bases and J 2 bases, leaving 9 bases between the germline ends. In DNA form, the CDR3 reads TGTGCCAGCAGTTACGCGACGTTGCAAGAGACCCAGTACTTC. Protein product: CASSYATLQETQYF.

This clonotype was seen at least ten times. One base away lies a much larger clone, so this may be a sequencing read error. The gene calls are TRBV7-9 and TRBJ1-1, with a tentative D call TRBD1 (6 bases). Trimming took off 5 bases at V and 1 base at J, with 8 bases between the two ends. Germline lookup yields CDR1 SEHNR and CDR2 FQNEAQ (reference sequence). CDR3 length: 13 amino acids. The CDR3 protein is CASSPTGNTEAFF. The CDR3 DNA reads TGTGCCAGCAGCCCGACAGGGAACACTGAAGCTTTCTTT.

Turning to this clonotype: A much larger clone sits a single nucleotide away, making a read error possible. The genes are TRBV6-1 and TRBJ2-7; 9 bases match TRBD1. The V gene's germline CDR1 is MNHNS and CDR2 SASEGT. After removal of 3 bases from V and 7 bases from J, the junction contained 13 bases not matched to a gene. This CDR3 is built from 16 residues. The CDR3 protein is CASSEPGQGVRNEQYF. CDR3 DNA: TGTGCCAGCAGTGAGCCGGGACAGGGAGTACGCAATGAGCAGTACTTC.

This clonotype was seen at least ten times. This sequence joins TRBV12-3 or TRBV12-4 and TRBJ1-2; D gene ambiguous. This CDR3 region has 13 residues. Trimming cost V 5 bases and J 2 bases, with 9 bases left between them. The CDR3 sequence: CASSPGLNYGYTF. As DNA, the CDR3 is TGTGCCAGCAGTCCAGGACTGAACTATGGCTACACCTTC.

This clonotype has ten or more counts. Here the CDR3 reads CASSQDDDYEQYF. In DNA form, the CDR3 reads TGTGCCAGCAGCCAAGATGATGACTACGAGCAGTACTTC. The genes are TRBV3-1 and TRBJ2-7, with unresolved D. This CDR3 is 13 amino acids long. Per germline, CDR1 LGHDT and CDR2 YNNKEL (reference sequence). V lost 0 bases and J 3 bases, leaving 6 bases between the germline ends.

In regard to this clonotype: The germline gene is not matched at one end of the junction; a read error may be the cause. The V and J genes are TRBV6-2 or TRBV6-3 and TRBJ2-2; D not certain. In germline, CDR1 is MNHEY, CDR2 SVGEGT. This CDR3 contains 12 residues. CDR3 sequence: CANSRNTGELFF. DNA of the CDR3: TGTGCCAACAGTAGAAACACCGGGGAGCTGTTTTTT.

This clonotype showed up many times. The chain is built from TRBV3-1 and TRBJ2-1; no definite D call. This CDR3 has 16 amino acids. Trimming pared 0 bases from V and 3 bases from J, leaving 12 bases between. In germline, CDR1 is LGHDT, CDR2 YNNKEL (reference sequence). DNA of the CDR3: TGTGCCAGCAGCCAAGATTGGATGGAAAGCTACAATGAGCAGTTCTTC. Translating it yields CASSQDWMESYNEQFF.